The next 5 T cell receptor beta chains were all read from a single sample in a study of blood T cell repertoires in COVID-19. Data came from immunoSEQ multiplex PCR; TCRdb stores just in-frame clones and leaves some out. The sample holds 200,000 to 300,000 clones, 84% seen once. Sequenced material: peripheral blood. These receptors came from a woman aged 40 to 49 who had recovered from COVID-19.

V gene TRBV4-1 combines with J gene TRBJ1-2, with a tentative D call TRBD1 (5 bases). V was trimmed by 0 bases and J by 3 bases, leaving 11 bases between them. From germline, CDR1 is MGHRA and CDR2 YSYEKL. This CDR3 has 15 amino acids. CDR3 coding DNA: TGCGCCAGCAGCCAAGATGGGGGGGGATACTATGGCTACACCTTC. Residues: CASSQDGGGYYGYTF.

This clone appeared a single time. The chain has TRBV19 and TRBJ1-5, with D tentatively TRBD1 (6 bases). CDR1 and CDR2 from the germline V gene are LNHDA and SQIVND (reference sequence). V lost 5 bases, J lost 4 bases, and 15 bases lay in between. The CDR3 runs to 15 residues. CDR3 protein: CASSLTGLANQPQHF. The CDR3, as DNA: TGTGCCAGTAGTTTGACAGGACTAGCAAATCAGCCCCAGCATTTT.

V usage is TRBV3-1 (or the pseudogene TRBV3-2) and J usage is TRBJ1-1; TRBD1 aligns across 8 bases. Germline V gene sequence: CDR1 LGHDT, CDR2 YNNKEL (reference sequence). The CDR3 spans 14 residues. The ends lost 4 bases at V and 7 bases at J; junction bases unmatched: 8. CDR3 sequence (DNA): TGTGCCAGCAGCCCGGATACAGGGGGTGGTGAAGCTTTCTTT. This gives the protein CASSPDTGGGEAFF.

The rearrangement links TRBV29-1 to TRBJ2-3; D perhaps matches TRBD2 (5 bases). With 1 base removed from V and 0 bases from J, the gap between germline ends came to 11 bases. CDR3 length: 15 residues. The germline CDR1 and CDR2 sequences are SQVTM and ANQGSEA. CDR3 nucleotide sequence: TGCAGCGTTGAAGGAGGGCCGGATAGCACAGATACGCAGTATTTT. This gives the protein CSVEGGPDSTDTQYF.

The V and J genes are TRBV5-1 and TRBJ2-2; TRBD1 matches 9 bases. This CDR3 has 15 residues. J gave up 6 bases and V 4 bases, and 7 bases lay outside the gene matches. CDR1 SGHRS and CDR2 YFSETQ come from the germline V gene. CDR3 region: CASSNRQGGSGELFF. Here the CDR3 DNA reads TGCGCCAGCAGCAATCGACAGGGGGGATCCGGGGAGCTGTTTTTT. Using reference TRBV5-1 and TRBJ2-2 for the parts outside the CDR3, the full variable domain is KAGVTQTPRYLIKTRGQQVTLSCSPISGHRSVSWYQQTPGQGLQFLFEYFSETQRNKGNFPGRFSGRQFSNSRSEMNVSTLELGDSALYLCASSNRQGGSGELFFGEGSRLTVL.